A selection of T cell receptor beta chains follows, all from one sample in a study of control samples from healthy donors and cancer patients. Profiling relied on immunoSEQ multiplex PCR, and the TCRdb table lists in-frame clones only, not all of them. The sample carries some 150,000 clones, 91% recorded once. Sequencing was done on a sample of blood. These receptor sequences come from a woman in her 30s in good health. The CDR3 runs from the conserved cysteine through the conserved F or W. Fields, in order: V gene, J gene, CDR3 protein.

TRBV12-3/TRBV12-4	TRBJ1-6	CATRDSNNSPLHF
TRBV6-1	TRBJ1-2	CASSEGTGGGYGYTF
TRBV2	TRBJ2-1	CASSRTDNEQFF
TRBV11-3	TRBJ2-3	CASSPSGRVKDTQYF
TRBV7-2	TRBJ2-5	CASSPLSETQYF
TRBV27	TRBJ2-7	CASSMGQGYEQYF
TRBV11-2	TRBJ2-5	CASSFEGGGQETQYF
TRBV7-9	TRBJ1-4	CASSPRTGGSANEKLFF
TRBV7-3	TRBJ1-1	CASSLSSDMNTEAFF
TRBV4-1	TRBJ1-5	CASSQRLGQGINQPQHF
TRBV5-4	TRBJ2-7	CASSFEQYF
TRBV29-1	TRBJ2-7	CSVRDRATYEQYF
TRBV4-2	TRBJ2-5	CASSQMGTGETQYF
TRBV15	TRBJ1-5	CATSRDPQGNQPQHF
TRBV11-2	TRBJ2-3	CASSERGSSGRNDTQYF
TRBV5-6	TRBJ2-1	CASSLSGGSYNEQFF
TRBV6-5	TRBJ1-6	CASRSDTPIISPLHF
TRBV19	TRBJ1-1	CASNRNREVNTEAFF
TRBV30	TRBJ2-5	CAWRADRQETQYF
TRBV6-2/TRBV6-3	TRBJ2-3	CASSYWLAGSTDTQYF
TRBV9	TRBJ1-4	CASSVAGGGSNEKLFF
TRBV6-6	TRBJ1-2	CASSPTGEYGYTF
TRBV5-4	TRBJ2-1	CASSLLKTGQGNEQFF
TRBV4-3	TRBJ1-4	CASSLGGATNEKLFF
TRBV9	TRBJ1-3	CASSDSGQSSGNTIYF
TRBV7-2	TRBJ1-1	CASSNYRGGTEAFF
TRBV5-1	TRBJ1-1	CASSQSRNTEAFF
TRBV4-3	TRBJ2-5	CASSQGREGWETQYF
TRBV11-3	TRBJ1-5	CASSLDVPDREGQPQHF
TRBV6-1	TRBJ2-1	CASSDGTSVYNEQFF
TRBV14	TRBJ2-4	CASSRTLGVAKNIQYF
TRBV6-4	TRBJ2-3	CASSDGLGTDTQYF
TRBV2	TRBJ1-2	CASSEDRGSGYTF
TRBV9	TRBJ2-2	CASSVDRGMTGELFF
TRBV5-1	TRBJ2-3	CASSGTSGRTDTQYF
TRBV5-6	TRBJ2-3	CASSLVAGLTDTQYF
TRBV7-3	TRBJ2-6	CASSLRAGANVLTF
TRBV4-1	TRBJ1-5	CASSQDRGLGQPQHF
TRBV30	TRBJ1-2	CAWRPPDRREYGYTF
TRBV5-1	TRBJ2-7	CASSPKGYF
TRBV18	TRBJ2-7	CASSLQDSYEQYF